This T cell receptor beta chain was recorded in a study of molecular identifiers for immune sequencing clone quantification. Points on this clonotype: A much larger clone sits a single nucleotide away, making a read error possible.

Source material for naive CD8 libraries was roughly 20,000 to 1,100,000 sorted cells, with 10%, 30% or 50% RNA. This CDR3 is built from 15 residues. Per germline, CDR1 SGHDT and CDR2 YYEEEE. TCRdb re-called the PCR reads through MiXCR, storing one row per CDR3 protein. The table shows about 640,000 distinct CDR3 sequences, with around 20% occurring only once. The V and J genes are TRBV5-6 and TRBJ1-5; D is undetermined. This sequence was found in a human donor in good health. Some libraries in this study had Jurkat cell RNA spiked in. Sequencing used naive CD8+ T cells from blood, with Jurkat cell RNA spiked in. Indicated subset: FACS-sorted CD8+CD4-CCR7+CD45RA+ naive T cells. The CDR3: CASSLHPGSNRPQHF. The CDR3 nucleotides read TGTGCCAGCAGCTTGCACCCAGGAAGCAATCGGCCCCAGCATTTT.